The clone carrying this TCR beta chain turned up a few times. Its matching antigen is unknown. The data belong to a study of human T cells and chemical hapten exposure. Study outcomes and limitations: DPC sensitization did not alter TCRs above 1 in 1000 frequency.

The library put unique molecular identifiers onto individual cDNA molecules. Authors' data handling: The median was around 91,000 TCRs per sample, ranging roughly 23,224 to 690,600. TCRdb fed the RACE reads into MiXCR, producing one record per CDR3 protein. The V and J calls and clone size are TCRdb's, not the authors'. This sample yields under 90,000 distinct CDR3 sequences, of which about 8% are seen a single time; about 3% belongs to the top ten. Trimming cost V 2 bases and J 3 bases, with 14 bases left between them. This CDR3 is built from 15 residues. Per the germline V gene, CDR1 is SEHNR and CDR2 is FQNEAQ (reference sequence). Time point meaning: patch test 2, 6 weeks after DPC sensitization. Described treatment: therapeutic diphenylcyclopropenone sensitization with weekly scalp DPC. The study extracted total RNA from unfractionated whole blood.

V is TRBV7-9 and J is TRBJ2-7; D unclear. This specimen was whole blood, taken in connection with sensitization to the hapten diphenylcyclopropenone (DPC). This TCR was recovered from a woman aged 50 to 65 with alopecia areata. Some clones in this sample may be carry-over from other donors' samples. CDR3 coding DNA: TGTGCCAGCAGCTTAACGCTTGGACCGGTCTACGAGCAGTACTTC. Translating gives CASSLTLGPVYEQYF.